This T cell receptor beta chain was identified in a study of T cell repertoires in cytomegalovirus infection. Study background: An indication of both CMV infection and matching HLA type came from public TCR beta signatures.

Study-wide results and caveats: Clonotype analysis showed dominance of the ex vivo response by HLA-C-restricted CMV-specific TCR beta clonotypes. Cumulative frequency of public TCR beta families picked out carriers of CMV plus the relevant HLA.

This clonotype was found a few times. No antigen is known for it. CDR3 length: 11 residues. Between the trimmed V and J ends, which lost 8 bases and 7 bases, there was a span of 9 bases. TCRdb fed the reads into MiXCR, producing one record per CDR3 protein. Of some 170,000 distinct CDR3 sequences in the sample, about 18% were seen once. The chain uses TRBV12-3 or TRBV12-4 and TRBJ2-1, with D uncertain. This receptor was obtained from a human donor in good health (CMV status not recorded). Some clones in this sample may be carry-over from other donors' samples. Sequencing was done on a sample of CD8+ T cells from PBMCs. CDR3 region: CASGMPNEQFF. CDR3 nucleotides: TGTGCCAGCGGGATGCCAAATGAGCAGTTCTTC.